A single sample gave rise to the 9 T cell receptor beta chains below, sequenced in a study of CD8 T cells in ankylosing spondylitis. MiXCR was run by TCRdb on the 5' RACE reads, yielding one entry per CDR3 protein. The data hold about 260,000 distinct CDR3 sequences, with over 15% observed a single time. The specimen sequenced was blood, either unsorted or a sorted T cell fraction (not recorded which). The receptors here all came from a male donor with ankylosing spondylitis or in good health (not recorded which).

The J gene is TRBJ1-1, the V gene TRBV7-8; D gene ambiguous. In germline, CDR1 is SGHVS, CDR2 FQNEAQ. V was cut by 1 base and J by 1 base, with 13 bases left in between. CDR3 size: 16 residues. Written as DNA, the CDR3 is TGTGCCAGCAGCTTAGGGGTGGTGGGTGAGAACACTGAAGCTTTCTTT. Encoded protein: CASSLGVVGENTEAFF.

This clonotype has just a few counts. The rearrangement uses TRBV7-8 and TRBJ2-7; 8 bases match TRBD2. Germline CDR1 reads SGHVS; CDR2 reads FQNEAQ. The CDR3 contains 15 residues. The trim removed 5 bases at V and 0 bases at J, leaving 6 bases unmatched. The CDR3 DNA reads as TGTGCCAGCAGCCCCCCAGCGGGGGCCTCCTACGAGCAGTACGTC. This gives the protein CASSPPAGASYEQYV.

This clonotype was recorded a few times. The chain links TRBV20-1 to TRBJ1-4; possibly TRBD1 for D (6 bases). Trimming shortened V by 5 bases and J by 5 bases, and 21 bases separated the two germline ends. The CDR3 sequence is 16 residues long. CDR1 DFQATT and CDR2 SNEGSKA come from the germline V gene (reference sequence). The CDR3: CSAPRDMGAKNEKLFF. CDR3 DNA sequence: TGCAGTGCTCCCCGGGACATGGGGGCCAAAAATGAAAAACTGTTTTTT.

This clonotype came up many times. The chain recombines TRBV5-1 with TRBJ1-1; maybe TRBD1 (6 bases). Looked up from germline, CDR1 is SGHRS and CDR2 is YFSETQ. The CDR3 runs 12 residues. V lost 4 bases to trimming and J lost 8 bases, with 12 bases between them. This chain's CDR3 is CASSGDRTEAFF. The DNA for the CDR3 is TGCGCCAGCAGCGGCGACAGGACCGAAGCTTTCTTT.

Comment on this clonotype: This may stem from a read error, because a much larger clone lies one nucleotide away. The chain uses TRBV28 and TRBJ2-7, with D possibly matching TRBD2 (5 bases). This CDR3 has 12 amino acids. Deletions cut 7 bases from V and 6 bases from J, with 13 bases between. Looked up from germline, CDR1 is MDHEN and CDR2 is SYDVKM. CDR3 in DNA: TGTGCCAGCAATTCCTTAGGAGGCGAGCAGTACGTC. It encodes CASNSLGGEQYV.

The chain employs TRBV2 and TRBJ2-1, with 7 bases aligning to TRBD1. This CDR3 has 11 amino acids. Germline CDR1 reads SNHLY; CDR2 reads FYNNEI. With 7 bases clipped from V and 8 bases from J, the junction kept 2 bases outside the gene matches. This chain's CDR3 is CASKQGYEQFF. CDR3 bases: TGTGCCAGCAAACAGGGGTATGAGCAGTTCTTC.

The rearrangement links TRBV7-8 to TRBJ2-1; 9 bases align to TRBD2. This CDR3 has 17 residues. Germline loops: CDR1 SGHVS, CDR2 FQNEAQ. Trimming took 1 base from V and 4 from J; bases not matched to a gene: 8. Here the CDR3 DNA reads TGTGCCAGCAGCTTAGTCGGCCTAGCGGGAACATACAATGAGCAGTTCTTC. Its translation: CASSLVGLAGTYNEQFF.

V and J are TRBV6-1 and TRBJ2-6, with TRBD1 identical over 9 bases. Unmatched junction bases numbered 8, after V lost 5 bases and J lost 0 bases. The CDR3 runs 18 residues. CDR1 and CDR2 from the germline V gene are MNHNS and SASEGT. The CDR3 sequence: CASSQQGAPFSGANVLTF. The CDR3 nucleotides are TGTGCCAGCAGTCAACAGGGGGCTCCATTCTCTGGGGCCAACGTCCTGACTTTC.

The J gene is TRBJ2-2, the V gene TRBV12-3 or TRBV12-4, with 8 bases that match TRBD1. CDR3 size: 16 residues. V was clipped by 6 bases and J by 4 bases; unmatched bases: 10. The CDR3, as DNA: TGTGCCAGCAGGATCACCGGGACAGGCGGCACCGGGGAGCTGTTTTTT. Translated, it gives CASRITGTGGTGELFF.